The 17 T cell receptor beta chains presented below share a single source sample, sequenced in a study of shared clonotypes between healthy human individuals. The naive CD8 population came from CD45RO-negative cells selected for CCR7, without terminally differentiated effector memory CD45RA+ cells. Measured with immunoSEQ multiplex PCR; TCRdb has only the in-frame clones, and not every one. The sample has about 2 million clones, over 85% seen once. Sample: naive CD8+ T cells sorted from blood. Receptors were obtained from a man aged 18 to 35 in good health.

The rearrangement uses TRBV27 and TRBJ2-4; 8 nucleotides align to TRBD1. Germline lookup yields CDR1 MNHEY and CDR2 SMNVEV (reference sequence). CDR3 size: 14 residues. V shed 6 bases, J shed 8 bases, and the junction held 9 bases outside the gene matches. CDR3 sequence: CASRSQGAFYIQYF. In nucleotides, the CDR3 is TGTGCCAGCAGATCCCAGGGGGCTTTTTACATTCAGTACTTC.

The chain combines TRBV29-1 with TRBJ2-1, with no clear D. Trimming removed 5 bases from V and 5 bases from J, with 4 bases in between. The CDR3 totals 10 residues. Germline V gene sequence: CDR1 SQVTM, CDR2 ANQGSEA. CDR3 sequence (DNA): TGCAGCGTTATCAACAATGAGCAGTTCTTC. It translates to CSVINNEQFF.

The rearrangement joins TRBV11-2 to TRBJ2-2; perhaps TRBD2 as D (5 bases). This CDR3 spans 12 amino acids. V lost 5 bases and J 7 bases, leaving 8 bases between the germline ends. CDR1 is SGHAT, CDR2 FQNNGV, per germline. For the CDR3, the DNA is TGTGCCAGCAGCGTTGAGGGCGGGGAGCTGTTTTTT. This translates into CASSVEGGELFF. Based on the CDR3 plus reference TRBV11-2 and TRBJ2-2, the full variable domain is EAGVAQSPRYKIIEKRQSVAFWCNPISGHATLYWYQQILGQGPKLLIQFQNNGVVDDSQLPKDRFSAERLKGVDSTLKIQPAKLEDSAVYLCASSVEGGELFFGEGSRLTVL.

Details on this clone: Other DNA sequences of this sample code for an identical CDR3. The V and J genes are TRBV4-1 and TRBJ2-7; 9 bases match TRBD2. The V segment lost 3 bases and the J segment 1 base; nucleotides outside the gene matches: 4. Germline lookup yields CDR1 MGHRA and CDR2 YSYEKL. The CDR3 is 15 residues long. The CDR3 coding sequence is TGCGCCAGCAGCCACCGACTAGCGGATTCCTACGAGCAGTACTTC. Translation gives CASSHRLADSYEQYF.

V is TRBV19 and J is TRBJ2-7, with 9 bases that match TRBD2. CDR1 is LNHDA and CDR2 is SQIVND in the germline V gene (reference sequence). There are 13 residues in the CDR3. V dropped 8 bases and J dropped 0; count of bases not matched to a gene: 2. CDR3 nucleotide sequence: TGTGCCAGTGGGACTAGCCTCTCCTACGAGCAGTACTTC. Its translation: CASGTSLSYEQYF.

The rearrangement joins TRBV6-5 to TRBJ2-3, with 7 bases identical to TRBD1. CDR3 length equals 15 residues. Germline lookup yields CDR1 MNHEY and CDR2 SVGAGI. J lost 1 base, V lost 2 bases, and 3 bases had no gene match. The DNA for the CDR3 is TGTGCCAGCAGTTACGAGGGGGCGCGCACAGATACGCAGTATTTT. Protein product: CASSYEGARTDTQYF.

The CDR3 loop is CASRSGVGQPQHF. The CDR3 nucleotides read TGTGCCAGTCGTTCGGGAGTGGGTCAGCCCCAGCATTTT. The rearrangement uses TRBV6-6 and TRBJ1-5, with no clear D. The CDR3 totals 13 residues. Trimming cost V 9 bases and J 6 bases, with 15 bases left between them. The germline V gene has CDR1 MNHNY and CDR2 SVGAGI (reference sequence).

This clone is a singleton in its sample. V gene TRBV2 combines with J gene TRBJ2-7; TRBD1 matches at 10 bases. From germline, CDR1 is SNHLY and CDR2 FYNNEI. With V trimmed by 6 bases and J by 2 bases, 7 bases remained unmatched. The CDR3 has 15 amino acids. The CDR3 loop reads CASSLGQGIAYEQYF. CDR3 sequence (DNA): TGTGCCAGCAGCCTGGGACAGGGGATAGCCTACGAGCAGTACTTC.

The rearrangement joins TRBV7-9 to TRBJ2-5; 7 bases agree with TRBD1. The CDR3 is 13 amino acids. With V trimmed by 1 base and J by 4 bases, 0 bases remained unmatched. CDR1 SEHNR and CDR2 FQNEAQ come from the germline V gene (reference sequence). In nucleotides, the CDR3 is TGTGCCAGCAGCTTAGACAGGGGAGAGACCCAGTACTTC. This translates into CASSLDRGETQYF. Complete variable domain (other parts from reference TRBV7-9 and TRBJ2-5): DTGVSQNPRHKITKRGQNVTFRCDPISEHNRLYWYRQTLGQGPEFLTYFQNEAQLEKSRLLSDRFSAERPKGSFSTLEIQRTEQGDSAMYLCASSLDRGETQYFGPGTRLLVL.

This chain uses TRBV11-2 with TRBJ2-1; tentatively, D is TRBD1 (5 bases). The CDR3 is made up of 15 amino acids. The V end was cut by 3 bases, the J end by 0 bases, with 9 bases between. CDR1 SGHAT and CDR2 FQNNGV come from the germline V gene. The CDR3 region has the DNA TGTGCCAGCAGCTTGCAGGGTGGCTCCTACAATGAGCAGTTCTTC. It translates to CASSLQGGSYNEQFF.

In DNA form, the CDR3 reads TGTGCCAGCAGTTCGGACGGAACCAATCAGCCCCAGCATTTT. Amino acid sequence: CASSSDGTNQPQHF. The genes are TRBV28 and TRBJ1-5; D is unclear. Germline-derived CDR1 and CDR2 are MDHEN and SYDVKM. CDR3 length equals 14 residues. Deletions cut 4 bases from V and 3 bases from J, with 10 bases between. The full variable domain, in which reference TRBV28 and TRBJ1-5 provide the parts outside the CDR3, is DVKVTQSSRYLVKRTGEKVFLECVQDMDHENMFWYRQDPGLGLRLIYFSYDVKMKEKGDIPEGYSVSREKKERFSLILESASTNQTSMYLCASSSDGTNQPQHFGDGTRLSIL.

This chain joins TRBV7-8 and TRBJ2-1, with 15 bases aligning to TRBD2. The CDR3 totals 20 residues. V lost 3 bases and J lost 0; bases outside the gene matches: 9. CDR1 is SGHVS and CDR2 is FQNEAQ in the germline V gene. In DNA, the CDR3 is TGTGCCAGCAGCTTCGGACTAGCGGGAGGGCTCATCGTCTCCTACAATGAGCAGTTCTTC. Protein product: CASSFGLAGGLIVSYNEQFF.

DNA of the CDR3: TGTGCCAGCAGTGAACTAGAACTAGCGGGGGACAATGAGCAGTTCTTC. Translating gives CASSELELAGDNEQFF. The V and J genes are TRBV6-1 and TRBJ2-1; 11 bases line up with TRBD2. The CDR3 extends over 16 amino acids. The V gene's germline CDR1 is MNHNS and CDR2 SASEGT. Trimming at V came to 2 bases and at J to 5 bases, leaving 5 bases not matched to a gene.

Comment on this clone: The same CDR3 also results from other DNA sequences found in this sample. J is TRBJ2-7 and V is TRBV6-1; D uncertain. The germline V gene has CDR1 MNHNS and CDR2 SASEGT. The CDR3 sequence is 14 residues long. V gave up 1 base and J gave up 1 base, with 8 bases separating them. As DNA, the CDR3 is TGTGCCAGCAGTGAAGGTACTAATTCCTACGAGCAGTACTTC. This codes for CASSEGTNSYEQYF.

This chain joins TRBV30 and TRBJ2-2; no reliable D call. The CDR3 loop spans 12 amino acids. Between the trimmed V and J ends, which lost 4 bases and 3 bases, there was a span of 6 bases. The V gene's germline CDR1 is GTSNPN and CDR2 SVGIG (reference sequence). The CDR3 loop is CAWNRDTGELFF. The CDR3 bases are TGTGCCTGGAATCGGGACACCGGGGAGCTGTTTTTT. Based on the CDR3 plus reference TRBV30 and TRBJ2-2, the full variable domain is SQTIHQWPATLVQPVGSPLSLECTVEGTSNPNLYWYRQAAGRGLQLLFYSVGIGQISSEVPQNLSASRPQDRQFILSSKKLLLSDSGFYLCAWNRDTGELFFGEGSRLTVL.

The genes are TRBV28 and TRBJ2-1, with 10 bases identical to TRBD2. Germline loops: CDR1 MDHEN, CDR2 SYDVKM. This CDR3 is 19 amino acids long. V lost 1 base to trimming and J lost 2 bases; unmatched junction nucleotides: 11. The CDR3 sequence is CASSLSFAAGGSTYNEQFF. CDR3 sequence (DNA): TGTGCCAGCAGTTTATCCTTTGCAGCGGGGGGGTCTACCTACAATGAGCAGTTCTTC.

The chain uses TRBV7-6 and TRBJ2-2; 8 nucleotides agree with TRBD2. This CDR3 region has 16 residues. Per germline, CDR1 SGHVS and CDR2 FNYEAQ. J was trimmed by 4 bases and V by 5 bases; bases with no gene match: 9. Written as DNA, the CDR3 is TGTGCCAGCAGCAAACGAGCGGGAGAGGGCACCGGGGAGCTGTTTTTT. Its translation: CASSKRAGEGTGELFF.